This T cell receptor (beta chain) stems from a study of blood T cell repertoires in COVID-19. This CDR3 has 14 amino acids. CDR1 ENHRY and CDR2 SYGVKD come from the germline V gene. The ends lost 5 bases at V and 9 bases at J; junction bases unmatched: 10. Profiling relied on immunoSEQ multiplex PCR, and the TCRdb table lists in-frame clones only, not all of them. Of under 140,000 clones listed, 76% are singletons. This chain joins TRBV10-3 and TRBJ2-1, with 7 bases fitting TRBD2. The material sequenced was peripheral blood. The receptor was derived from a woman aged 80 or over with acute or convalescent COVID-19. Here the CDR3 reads CAISTWGGEGEQFF. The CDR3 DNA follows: TGTGCCATCAGTACATGGGGAGGGGAAGGTGAGCAGTTCTTC.